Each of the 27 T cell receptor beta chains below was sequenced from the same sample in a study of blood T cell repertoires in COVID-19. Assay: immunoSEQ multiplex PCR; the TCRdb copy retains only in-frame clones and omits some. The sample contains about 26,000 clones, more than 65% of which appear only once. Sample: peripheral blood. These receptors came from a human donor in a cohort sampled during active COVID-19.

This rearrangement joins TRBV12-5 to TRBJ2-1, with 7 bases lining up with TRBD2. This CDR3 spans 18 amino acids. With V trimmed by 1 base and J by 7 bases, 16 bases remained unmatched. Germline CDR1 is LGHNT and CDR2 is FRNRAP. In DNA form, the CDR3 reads TGTGCTAGTGGTTTGGACGGAGTACACTTGGGGGGGTTTAATGAGCAGTTCTTC. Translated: CASGLDGVHLGGFNEQFF.

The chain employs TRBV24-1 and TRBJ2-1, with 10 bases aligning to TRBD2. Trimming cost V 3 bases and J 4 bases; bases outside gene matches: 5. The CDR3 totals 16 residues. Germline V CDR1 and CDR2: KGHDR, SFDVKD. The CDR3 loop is CATSDPGLAVYNEQFF. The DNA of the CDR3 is TGTGCCACCAGTGATCCTGGACTAGCGGTTTACAATGAGCAGTTCTTC.

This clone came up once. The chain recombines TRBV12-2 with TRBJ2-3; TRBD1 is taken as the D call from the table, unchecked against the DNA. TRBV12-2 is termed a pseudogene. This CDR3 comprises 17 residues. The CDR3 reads CASRLVVGALVSDTQYF. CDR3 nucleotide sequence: TGTGCAAGTCGCTTAGTAGTGGGCGCGTTAGTATCAGATACGCAGTATTTT.

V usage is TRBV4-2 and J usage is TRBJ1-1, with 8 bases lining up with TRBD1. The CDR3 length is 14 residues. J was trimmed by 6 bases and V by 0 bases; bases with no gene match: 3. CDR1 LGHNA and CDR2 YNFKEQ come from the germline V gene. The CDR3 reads CASSQEDRVPEAFF. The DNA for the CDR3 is TGTGCCAGCAGCCAAGAGGACAGGGTCCCTGAAGCTTTCTTT.

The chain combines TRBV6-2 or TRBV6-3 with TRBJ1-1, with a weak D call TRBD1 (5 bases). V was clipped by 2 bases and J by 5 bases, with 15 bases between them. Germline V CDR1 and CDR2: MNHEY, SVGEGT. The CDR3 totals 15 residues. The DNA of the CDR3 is TGTGCCAGCAGTTACCTGATAGGGGAAGGAACTGAAGCTTTCTTT. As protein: CASSYLIGEGTEAFF.

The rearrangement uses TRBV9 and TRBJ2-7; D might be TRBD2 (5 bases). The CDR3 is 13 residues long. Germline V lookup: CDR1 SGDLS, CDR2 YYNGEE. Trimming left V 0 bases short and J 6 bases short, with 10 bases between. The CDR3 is CASSVGGIGEQYF. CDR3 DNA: TGTGCCAGCAGCGTAGGAGGGATTGGCGAGCAGTACTTC. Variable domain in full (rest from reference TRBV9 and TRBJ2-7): DSGVTQTPKHLITATGQRVTLRCSPRSGDLSVYWYQQSLDQGLQFLIQYYNGEERAKGNILERFSAQQFPDLHSELNLSSLELGDSALYFCASSVGGIGEQYFGPGTRLTVT.

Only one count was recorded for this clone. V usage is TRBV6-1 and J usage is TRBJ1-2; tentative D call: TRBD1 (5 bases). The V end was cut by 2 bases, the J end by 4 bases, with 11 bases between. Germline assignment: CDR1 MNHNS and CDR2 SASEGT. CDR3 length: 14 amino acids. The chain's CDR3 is CASSETNRIYGYTF. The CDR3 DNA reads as TGTGCCAGCAGTGAAACTAACAGGATCTATGGCTACACCTTC.

CDR3 protein: CASSYQSGTSGIVDTQYF. The CDR3 region has the DNA TGTGCCAGCAGCTACCAATCCGGGACTAGCGGGATTGTAGATACGCAGTATTTT. The gene calls are TRBV7-2 and TRBJ2-3, with 13 nucleotides matching TRBD2. The junction had 12 bases not matched to a gene; V was cut back by 4 bases and J by 5 bases. Germline CDR1 and CDR2: SGHTA and FQGNSA. The length of the CDR3 is 18 residues.

In DNA, the CDR3 is TGTGCCAGCAGTTTTGGGACAGGGGGTGTGGGTGGCTACACCTTC. Protein: CASSFGTGGVGGYTF. The chain has TRBV28 and TRBJ1-2, with 11 bases fitting TRBD1. The CDR3 sequence is 15 residues long. CDR1 MDHEN and CDR2 SYDVKM come from the germline V gene. J lost 7 bases, V lost 3 bases, and 7 bases had no gene match.

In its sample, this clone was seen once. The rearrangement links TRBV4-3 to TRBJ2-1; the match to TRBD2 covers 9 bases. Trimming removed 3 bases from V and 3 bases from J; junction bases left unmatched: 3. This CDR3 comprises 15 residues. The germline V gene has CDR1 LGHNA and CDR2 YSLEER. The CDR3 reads CASSQTSGDYNEQFF. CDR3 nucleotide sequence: TGCGCCAGCAGCCAGACTAGCGGAGACTACAATGAGCAGTTCTTC.

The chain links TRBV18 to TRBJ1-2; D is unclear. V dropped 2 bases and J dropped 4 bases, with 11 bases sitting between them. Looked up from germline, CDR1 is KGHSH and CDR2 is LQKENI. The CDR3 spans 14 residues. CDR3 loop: CASSPSEGLYGYTF. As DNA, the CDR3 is TGTGCCAGCTCACCAAGCGAGGGTCTCTATGGCTACACCTTC.

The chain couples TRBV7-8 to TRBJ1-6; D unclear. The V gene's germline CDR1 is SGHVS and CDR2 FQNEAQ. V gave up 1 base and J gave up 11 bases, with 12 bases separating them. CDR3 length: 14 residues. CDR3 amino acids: CASSLEAPRAPLHF. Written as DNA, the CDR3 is TGTGCCAGCAGCTTAGAGGCCCCGCGGGCACCCCTCCACTTT.

The CDR3 coding sequence is TGCGCCAGCAGCTTGCGGTCTTTGACAGGGAACACTGAAGCTTTCTTT. Translating it yields CASSLRSLTGNTEAFF. The gene calls are TRBV5-1 and TRBJ1-1, with TRBD1 as a possible D gene (6 bases). V was cut by 1 base and J by 1 base, with 14 bases left in between. This CDR3 has 16 residues. Looked up from germline, CDR1 is SGHRS and CDR2 is YFSETQ.

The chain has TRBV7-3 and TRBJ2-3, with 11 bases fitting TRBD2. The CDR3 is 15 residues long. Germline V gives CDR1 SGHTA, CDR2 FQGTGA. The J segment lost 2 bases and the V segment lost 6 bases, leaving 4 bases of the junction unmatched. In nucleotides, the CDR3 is TGTGCCAGCAGTCGTAGCGGGGGGGCCACAGATACGCAGTATTTT. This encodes CASSRSGGATDTQYF.

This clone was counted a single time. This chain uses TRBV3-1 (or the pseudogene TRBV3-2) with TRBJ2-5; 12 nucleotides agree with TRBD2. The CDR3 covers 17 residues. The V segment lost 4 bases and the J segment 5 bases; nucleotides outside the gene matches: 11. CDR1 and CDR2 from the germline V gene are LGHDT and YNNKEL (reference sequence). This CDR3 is CASSPGTTSGRRETQYF. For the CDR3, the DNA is TGTGCCAGCAGCCCAGGGACGACTAGCGGGAGACGGGAGACCCAGTACTTC.

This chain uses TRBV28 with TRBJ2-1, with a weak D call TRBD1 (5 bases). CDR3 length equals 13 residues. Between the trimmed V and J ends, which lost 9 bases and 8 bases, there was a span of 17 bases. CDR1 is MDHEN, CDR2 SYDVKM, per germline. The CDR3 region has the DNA TGTGCCAGTAGAACCGCAGGGTTCGATGAGCAGTTCTTC. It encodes CASRTAGFDEQFF.

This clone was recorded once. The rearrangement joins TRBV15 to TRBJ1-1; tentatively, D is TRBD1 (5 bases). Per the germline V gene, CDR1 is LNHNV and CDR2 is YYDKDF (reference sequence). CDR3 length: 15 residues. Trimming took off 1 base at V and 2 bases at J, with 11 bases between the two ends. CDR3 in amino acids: CATSRAGARNTEAFF. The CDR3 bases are TGTGCCACCAGCAGAGCTGGGGCGCGAAACACTGAAGCTTTCTTT. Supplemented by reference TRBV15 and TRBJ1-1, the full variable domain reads DAMVIQNPRYQVTQFGKPVTLSCSQTLNHNVMYWYQQKSSQAPKLLFHYYDKDFNNEADTPDNFQSRRPNTSFCFLDIRSPGLGDTAMYLCATSRAGARNTEAFFGQGTRLTVV.

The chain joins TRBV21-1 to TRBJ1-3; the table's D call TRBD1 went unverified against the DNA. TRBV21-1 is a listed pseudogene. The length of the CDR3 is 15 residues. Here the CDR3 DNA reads TGTGCCAGCAGATCGTTTACAGGCTCTGGAAACACCATATATTTT. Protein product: CASRSFTGSGNTIYF.

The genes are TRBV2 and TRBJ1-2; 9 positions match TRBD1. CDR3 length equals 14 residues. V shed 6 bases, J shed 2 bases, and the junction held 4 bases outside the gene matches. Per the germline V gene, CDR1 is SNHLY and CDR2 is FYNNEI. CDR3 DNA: TGTGCCAGCAGGGGACAGGGACGGAACTATGGCTACACCTTC. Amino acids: CASRGQGRNYGYTF. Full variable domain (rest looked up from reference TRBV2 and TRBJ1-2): EPEVTQTPSHQVTQMGQEVILRCVPISNHLYFYWYRQILGQKVEFLVSFYNNEISEKSEIFDDQFSVERPDGSNFTLKIRSTKLEDSAMYFCASRGQGRNYGYTFGSGTRLTVV.

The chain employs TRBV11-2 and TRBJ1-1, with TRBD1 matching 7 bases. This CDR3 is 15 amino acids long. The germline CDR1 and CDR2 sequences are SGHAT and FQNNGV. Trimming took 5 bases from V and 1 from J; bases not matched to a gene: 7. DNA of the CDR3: TGTGCCAGCAGCCTGACAGGGATGGGGAACACTGAAGCTTTCTTT. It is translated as CASSLTGMGNTEAFF.

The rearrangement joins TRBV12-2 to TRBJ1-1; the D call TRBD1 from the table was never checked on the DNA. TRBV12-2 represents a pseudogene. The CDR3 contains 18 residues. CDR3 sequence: CASRLPKARGLRGTEAFF. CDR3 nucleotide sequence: TGTGCAAGTCGCTTACCTAAAGCCAGGGGGCTTCGGGGCACTGAAGCTTTCTTT.

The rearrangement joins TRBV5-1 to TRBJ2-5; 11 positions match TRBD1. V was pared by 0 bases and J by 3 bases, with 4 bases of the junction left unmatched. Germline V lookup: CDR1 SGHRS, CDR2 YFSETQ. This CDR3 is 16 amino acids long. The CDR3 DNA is TGCGCCAGCAGCTTGGTCCCGGGACAGGGGGAAGAGACCCAGTACTTC. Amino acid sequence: CASSLVPGQGEETQYF.

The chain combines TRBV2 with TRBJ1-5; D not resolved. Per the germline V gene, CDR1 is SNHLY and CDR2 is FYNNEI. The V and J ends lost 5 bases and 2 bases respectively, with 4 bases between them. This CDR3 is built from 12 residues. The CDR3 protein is CASSSGNQPQHF. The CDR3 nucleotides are TGTGCCAGCAGTTCAGGCAATCAGCCCCAGCATTTT.

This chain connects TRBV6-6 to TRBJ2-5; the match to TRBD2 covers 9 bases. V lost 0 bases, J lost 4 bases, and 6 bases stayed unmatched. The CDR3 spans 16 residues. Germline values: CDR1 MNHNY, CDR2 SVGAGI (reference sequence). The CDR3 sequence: CASSYSLAGQGETQYF. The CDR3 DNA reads TGTGCCAGCAGTTACTCGCTAGCGGGGCAGGGAGAGACCCAGTACTTC.

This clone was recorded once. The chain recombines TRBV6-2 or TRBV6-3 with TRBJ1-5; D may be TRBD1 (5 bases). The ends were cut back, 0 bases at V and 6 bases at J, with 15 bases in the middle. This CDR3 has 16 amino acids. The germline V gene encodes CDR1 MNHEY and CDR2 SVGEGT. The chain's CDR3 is CASSYSTGVGGQPQHF. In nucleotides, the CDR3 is TGTGCCAGCAGTTACTCGACGGGGGTGGGAGGTCAGCCCCAGCATTTT.

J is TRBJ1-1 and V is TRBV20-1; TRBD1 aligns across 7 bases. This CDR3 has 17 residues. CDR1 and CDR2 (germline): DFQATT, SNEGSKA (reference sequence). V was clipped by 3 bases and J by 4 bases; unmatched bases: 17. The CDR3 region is CSASARPFTGASTEAFF. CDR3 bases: TGCAGTGCTAGTGCGAGACCCTTTACAGGGGCGAGCACTGAAGCTTTCTTT.

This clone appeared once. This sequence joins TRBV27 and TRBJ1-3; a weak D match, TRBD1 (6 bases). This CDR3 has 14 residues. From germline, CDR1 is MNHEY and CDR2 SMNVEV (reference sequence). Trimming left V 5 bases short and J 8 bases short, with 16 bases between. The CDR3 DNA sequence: TGTGCCAGCAGTGTAAACAGGGATGGGCACACCATATATTTT. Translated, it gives CASSVNRDGHTIYF.